A selection of T cell receptor beta chains follows, all from one sample in a study of sequential checkpoint blockade in melanoma. Sequenced by immunoSEQ multiplex PCR; TCRdb stores in-frame clones only, minus some. The table has about 4,700 clones, approximately 19% seen once. Sample: tumor tissue (inferred from file names), taken from a patient given nivolumab and ipilimumab in sequence. Receptor source: a human donor with melanoma. CDR3s include the opening cysteine and the closing phenylalanine or tryptophan. A D gene is named only where the DNA matches it firmly. Clone sizes are given selectively: once, few, many, or a class where the clone is expanded.

size | D | J | V | DNA | CDR3
many | TRBD1 | TRBJ1-1 | TRBV11-3 | TGTGCCAGCAGCTTTACTTCCACGGGGACAGGGAAAGCTTTCTTT | CASSFTSTGTGKAFF
. | TRBD1 | TRBJ2-1 | TRBV4-1 | TGCGCCAGCAGCCAAGGGTCGGTCCCCGACAGGGTTTACAATGAGCAGTTCTTC | CASSQGSVPDRVYNEQFF
. | . | TRBJ2-1 | TRBV7-5 | TGTGCCAGCAGCTTAAACGGGTACAACTACAATGAGCAGTTCTTC | CASSLNGYNYNEQFF
few | . | TRBJ2-5 | TRBV9 | TGTGCCAGCAGCCGCGGACCTACCAATCAAGAGACCCAGTACTTC | CASSRGPTNQETQYF
. | . | TRBJ2-1 | TRBV5-1 | TGCGCCAGCAGCTTGGACCGGGGTCTCGATGAGCAGTTCTTC | CASSLDRGLDEQFF
few | . | TRBJ2-4 | TRBV28 | TGTGCCAGCAGTTTACTGACAGGGACGGGGGACATTCAGTACTTC | CASSLLTGTGDIQYF
few | TRBD1 | TRBJ2-2 | TRBV7-8 | TGTGCCAGCAGCGGACACCGGGACAGCTTCACCGGGGAGCTGTTTTTT | CASSGHRDSFTGELFF
few | TRBD2 | TRBJ2-2 | TRBV27 | TGTGCCAGCAGTTATAGCGGGGGGCTTGCCGGGGAGCTGTTTTTT | CASSYSGGLAGELFF
. | . | TRBJ2-3 | TRBV28 | TGTGCCAGCCGGCAGGTCACAGATACGCAGTATTTT | CASRQVTDTQYF
many | . | TRBJ1-2 | TRBV1 | TGCGCCAGCAGCCAAGAGCGTGGTAGGGGGCTCGATGGCTACACCTTC | CASSQERGRGLDGYTF